This T cell receptor beta chain was captured by sequencing in a study of vaccination effects on CD4 cells after COVID-19. Findings and caveats of the study: Early timepoints after infection were absent, and convalescent patients were few in the study.

Profiled with immunoSEQ multiplex PCR; TCRdb holds only in-frame clones, not every one. The data contain approximately 54,000 clones, around 85% of them singletons. This clone was seen once. Its matching antigen is unknown. V lost 1 base, J lost 5 bases, and 11 bases lay in between. Germline V gene lookup returns CDR1 SGHRS and CDR2 YFSETQ. The length of the CDR3 is 14 residues. Prior to sequencing, the ViraFEST assay stimulated PBMC with viral peptide pools, which expanded the antigen-specific CD4+ T cells. Culture lasted over 9 days before CD4+ T cell isolation. Vaccine recipients, nucleocapsid antibody negative, had no prior SARS-CoV-2 infection. With around 10 ug/ml peptides and around 9.9 IU/ml IL-2, fewer than 2.5 million PBMC per well were cultured.

The sequences come from CD4+ T cells from PBMCs cultured with HCoV-229E spike peptides, collected before COVID-19 vaccination. The J gene is TRBJ2-3, the V gene TRBV5-1; D not resolved. The TCR comes from a human donor who received a COVID-19 vaccine. Here the CDR3 DNA reads TGCGCCAGCAGCTTGTCGGGTTCTGTAGATACGCAGTATTTT. It codes for CASSLSGSVDTQYF.